These 28 T cell receptor beta chains originate from one sample sequenced in a study of shared T cell receptors in the human thymus (dated by TCRdb to the early 2020s). The library relied on the immunoSEQ multiplex PCR assay. The table was pulled from immuneACCESS by TCRdb, which kept in-frame rearrangements only. Such tables lose some clones; where checked, under half of the loss comes from unresolved V genes, and the rest has no known cause. Here the sample has 700,000 or so clones; 80% to 90% occur a single time. About 0.011% of the sample comes from the top ten. These same records also appear under a second study, on human thymus T cells.

The sample was thymocytes. All receptors come from a girl in the first two years of life with a congenital heart defect. Donor details come from another sample of the same person, matched by shared clones.

This chain connects TRBV30 to TRBJ1-4; 7 nucleotides agree with TRBD1. The trim removed 5 bases at V and 8 bases at J, leaving 20 bases unmatched. The CDR3 runs 17 residues. Per the germline V gene, CDR1 is GTSNPN and CDR2 is SVGIG (reference sequence). CDR3 nucleotides: TGTGCCTGGGGAGTCCCCCAGAACAGGGGTTATCAAGAAAAACTGTTTTTT. Its translation is CAWGVPQNRGYQEKLFF. The full variable domain, with the rest looked up from reference TRBV30 and TRBJ1-4, is SQTIHQWPATLVQPVGSPLSLECTVEGTSNPNLYWYRQAAGRGLQLLFYSVGIGQISSEVPQNLSASRPQDRQFILSSKKLLLSDSGFYLCAWGVPQNRGYQEKLFFGSGTQLSVL.

This clone was found once. This rearrangement joins TRBV7-3 to TRBJ2-1, with 7 bases that match TRBD2. V was pared by 0 bases and J by 4 bases, with 6 bases of the junction left unmatched. CDR3 length: 16 amino acids. CDR1 and CDR2 from the germline V gene are SGHTA and FQGTGA. Written as DNA, the CDR3 is TGTGCCAGCAGCTTAACGGGACTACTCAAGTACAATGAGCAGTTCTTC. This encodes CASSLTGLLKYNEQFF.

This sequence joins TRBV7-9 and TRBJ1-1, with TRBD1 matching 7 bases. From germline, CDR1 is SEHNR and CDR2 FQNEAQ (reference sequence). This CDR3 is built from 14 residues. V was pared by 5 bases and J by 1 base, with 4 bases of the junction left unmatched. CDR3 bases: TGTGCCAGCAGCGCGAGGGACAGGAACACTGAAGCTTTCTTT. Residues: CASSARDRNTEAFF.

The sample holds a few counts of this clone. The genes are TRBV9 and TRBJ2-7; 9 positions match TRBD2. The V gene's germline CDR1 is SGDLS and CDR2 YYNGEE. The CDR3 sequence is 15 residues long. V lost 0 bases and J lost 5; bases outside the gene matches: 6. CDR3 residues: CASSVGGGGAHEQYF. CDR3 nucleotides: TGTGCCAGCAGCGTAGGTGGCGGGGGGGCCCACGAGCAGTACTTC.

This clone was seen a handful of times. The chain links TRBV13 to TRBJ2-1, with 8 bases that match TRBD1. Germline values: CDR1 PRHDT, CDR2 FYEKMQ (reference sequence). The V gene end was trimmed by 3 bases and the J gene end by 4 bases; junction bases not matched to a gene: 20. CDR3 length: 20 residues. The CDR3 DNA is TGTGCCAGCAGCTTCCAACCGGGACAGGATTCGCCCGTGTGTTACAATGAGCAGTTCTTC. Amino acids: CASSFQPGQDSPVCYNEQFF.

The chain recombines TRBV4-1 with TRBJ1-3; 7 bases are shared with TRBD1. Losses at the gene ends were 4 bases for V and 3 bases for J; bases not matched to a gene: 9. CDR1 and CDR2 from the germline V gene are MGHRA and YSYEKL. The CDR3 runs 16 residues. CDR3 sequence reads: CASSPRPGQHGNTIYF. The DNA of the CDR3 is TGCGCCAGCAGCCCAAGACCGGGACAGCATGGAAACACCATATATTTT.

The V and J genes are TRBV20-1 and TRBJ1-2; D unresolved. CDR1 and CDR2 from the germline V gene are DFQATT and SNEGSKA (reference sequence). The CDR3 consists of 10 residues. V was trimmed by 3 bases and J by 11 bases, leaving 10 bases between them. The DNA of the CDR3 is TGCAGTGCTAGCCTCCCGGGGTACACCTTC. Residues: CSASLPGYTF.

The chain carries TRBV5-1 and TRBJ2-2, with a possible D match to TRBD2 (5 bases). The CDR3 has 15 amino acids. The germline CDR1 and CDR2 sequences are SGHRS and YFSETQ. Trimming stripped 0 bases from V and 3 bases from J, with 9 bases between. CDR3 DNA: TGCGCCAGCAGCTTGGAGGGTAGCGACACCGGGGAGCTGTTTTTT. It codes for CASSLEGSDTGELFF. Drawing the rest from reference TRBV5-1 and TRBJ2-2, the complete variable domain is KAGVTQTPRYLIKTRGQQVTLSCSPISGHRSVSWYQQTPGQGLQFLFEYFSETQRNKGNFPGRFSGRQFSNSRSEMNVSTLELGDSALYLCASSLEGSDTGELFFGEGSRLTVL.

The chain recombines TRBV28 with TRBJ1-6, with 9 bases that match TRBD1. Germline CDR1 reads MDHEN; CDR2 reads SYDVKM. The length of the CDR3 is 16 residues. V lost 5 bases to trimming and J lost 3 bases; unmatched junction nucleotides: 5. The CDR3 here is CASSERTGVYNSPLHF. In DNA, the CDR3 is TGTGCCAGCAGTGAAAGGACAGGGGTCTATAATTCACCCCTCCACTTT.

The chain has TRBV25-1 and TRBJ2-7; D remains ambiguous. V shed 7 bases and J shed 2 bases, with 12 bases lying between them. The CDR3 has 13 amino acids. CDR1 and CDR2 from the germline V gene are MGHDK and SYGVNS. The CDR3 nucleotides read TGTGCCAGCACCCCTGACACCACCTACGAGCAGTACTTC. It yields the protein CASTPDTTYEQYF.

V usage is TRBV10-3 and J usage is TRBJ2-3; no reliable D call. V was cut by 10 bases and J by 6 bases, with 8 bases left in between. The CDR3 is 10 residues long. The V gene's germline CDR1 is ENHRY and CDR2 SYGVKD. The CDR3 nucleotides are TGTGCCACGCTAGGTGATACGCAGTATTTT. Residues: CATLGDTQYF.

V is TRBV14 and J is TRBJ1-1, with 12 bases aligning to TRBD1. Trimming took 2 bases from V and 3 from J; bases not matched to a gene: 19. The CDR3 sequence is 21 residues long. Germline lookup yields CDR1 SGHDN and CDR2 FVKESK. CDR3 bases: TGTGCCAGCAGCCAACAAGCGCCGCCCGGGACAGGGGGCCCGGGTTACACTGAAGCTTTCTTT. It is translated as CASSQQAPPGTGGPGYTEAFF.

V usage is TRBV27 and J usage is TRBJ2-7; 11 nucleotides agree with TRBD2. The CDR3 has 14 amino acids. Germline V lookup: CDR1 MNHEY, CDR2 SMNVEV (reference sequence). With V trimmed by 5 bases and J by 2 bases, 2 bases remained unmatched. This chain's CDR3 is CASSPSGGPYEQYF. The CDR3 DNA sequence: TGTGCCAGCAGTCCTAGCGGGGGGCCCTACGAGCAGTACTTC.

The chain couples TRBV9 to TRBJ1-5, with TRBD1 matching over 7 bases. The CDR3 loop spans 14 amino acids. Germline V gene data show CDR1 as SGDLS and CDR2 as YYNGEE. Losses at the gene ends were 6 bases for V and 7 bases for J; bases not matched to a gene: 10. CDR3 loop: CASIPQGGWQPQHF. Here the CDR3 DNA reads TGTGCCAGCATCCCCCAGGGGGGATGGCAGCCCCAGCATTTT.

This clone was observed a single time. The CDR3 sequence is CASSTDRVSPLHF. CDR3 sequence (DNA): TGTGCCAGTAGTACCGACAGGGTTTCACCCCTCCACTTT. The chain uses TRBV19 and TRBJ1-6, with 7 bases identical to TRBD1. Germline V lookup: CDR1 LNHDA, CDR2 SQIVND (reference sequence). The CDR3 has 13 residues. Unmatched junction bases numbered 3, after V lost 4 bases and J lost 9 bases.

V usage is TRBV19 and J usage is TRBJ2-3; TRBD1 might be the D (6 bases). V lost 10 bases, J lost 1 base, and 21 bases lay in between. The CDR3 has 16 amino acids. The germline CDR1 and CDR2 sequences are LNHDA and SQIVND (reference sequence). CDR3 nucleotides: TGTGCCACCGCCAACCGGGACAAATCAGGCACAGATACGCAGTATTTT. Protein product: CATANRDKSGTDTQYF.

This clone has only one observation. The rearrangement uses TRBV5-8 and TRBJ2-3; 11 bases map to TRBD2. The CDR3 has 19 amino acids. Germline loops: CDR1 SGHTS, CDR2 YDEGEE. V was clipped by 0 bases and J by 0 bases; unmatched bases: 9. CDR3 protein: CASSLGLAGGGTSTDTQYF. In DNA form, the CDR3 reads TGTGCCAGCAGCTTGGGATTAGCGGGGGGGGGCACTAGCACAGATACGCAGTATTTT.

The chain employs TRBV9 and TRBJ2-5, with D perhaps TRBD1 (8 bases). Germline CDR1 and CDR2: SGDLS and YYNGEE. CDR3 size: 15 residues. The germline V and J ends were trimmed by 4 bases and 3 bases, with 16 bases remaining between them. The DNA for the CDR3 is TGTGCCAGCAGCCCAGACAGGGGAGGGGAAGAGACCCAGTACTTC. Protein sequence: CASSPDRGGEETQYF.

V gene TRBV10-1 combines with J gene TRBJ2-3, with TRBD2 matching over 7 bases. Looked up from germline, CDR1 is WNHNN and CDR2 is SYGVQD (reference sequence). V was clipped by 3 bases and J by 1 base; unmatched bases: 4. This CDR3 region has 15 residues. The CDR3 loop is CASSDHRGGTDTQYF. The DNA of the CDR3 is TGCGCCAGCAGTGACCATCGGGGGGGCACAGATACGCAGTATTTT.

The chain combines TRBV4-1 with TRBJ2-3; perhaps TRBD2 as D (5 bases). Deletions cut 0 bases from V and 2 bases from J, with 18 bases between. Germline-derived CDR1 and CDR2 are MGHRA and YSYEKL. This CDR3 spans 18 amino acids. CDR3 in amino acids: CASSQEEDAANDTDTQYF. Written as DNA, the CDR3 is TGCGCCAGCAGCCAAGAGGAGGATGCCGCCAATGACACAGATACGCAGTATTTT.

Here the CDR3 reads CAISGGVASGGAQSYNEQFF. CDR3 DNA: TGTGCCATCAGTGGGGGGGTGGCTAGCGGGGGGGCCCAATCCTACAATGAGCAGTTCTTC. J is TRBJ2-1 and V is TRBV10-3; 12 bases agree with TRBD2. The length of the CDR3 is 20 residues. V lost 4 bases and J lost 1; bases outside the gene matches: 14. The V gene's germline CDR1 is ENHRY and CDR2 SYGVKD.

The rearrangement uses TRBV27 and TRBJ1-2; tentatively, D is TRBD1 (6 bases). The CDR3 has 15 residues. The V gene's germline CDR1 is MNHEY and CDR2 SMNVEV (reference sequence). The germline V and J ends were trimmed by 5 bases and 6 bases, with 19 bases remaining between them. The CDR3, as DNA: TGTGCCAGCAGTCCAAGGACAGCTTCCCCGAATGGCTACACCTTC. Protein: CASSPRTASPNGYTF.

This clone has a handful of counts. The rearrangement joins TRBV9 to TRBJ2-2; 8 nucleotides agree with TRBD2. J lost 1 base, V lost 4 bases, and 3 bases had no gene match. The CDR3 has 15 amino acids. CDR1 and CDR2 (germline): SGDLS, YYNGEE. CDR3 residues: CASSKREMNTGELFF. CDR3 bases: TGTGCCAGCAGCAAGCGGGAGATGAACACCGGGGAGCTGTTTTTT.

The rearrangement joins TRBV6-5 to TRBJ2-5, with a tentative D call TRBD1 (6 bases). Deletions cut 3 bases from V and 2 bases from J, with 10 bases between. The CDR3 loop spans 14 amino acids. CDR1 MNHEY and CDR2 SVGAGI come from the germline V gene. CDR3: CASSYHGQQETQYF. In nucleotides, the CDR3 is TGTGCCAGCAGTTATCACGGACAGCAAGAGACCCAGTACTTC.

The chain links TRBV19 to TRBJ1-1; 8 bases fit TRBD1. Per the germline V gene, CDR1 is LNHDA and CDR2 is SQIVND (reference sequence). This CDR3 is built from 20 residues. V was clipped by 3 bases and J by 0 bases; unmatched bases: 18. CDR3 sequence reads: CASSIHGPRGPKFLNTEAFF. The CDR3 DNA reads as TGTGCCAGTAGTATTCACGGCCCCAGGGGGCCCAAATTTCTGAACACTGAAGCTTTCTTT.

This clone was recorded a few times. This chain connects TRBV28 to TRBJ2-3; 9 bases are shared with TRBD2. CDR1 is MDHEN and CDR2 is SYDVKM in the germline V gene. This CDR3 has 20 residues. The J segment lost 2 bases and the V segment lost 3 bases, leaving 18 bases of the junction unmatched. The CDR3 nucleotides read TGTGCCAGCAGTTTTCAACCCGGGTTAGCGGGGGCCGAAGACACAGATACGCAGTATTTT. The encoded protein is CASSFQPGLAGAEDTDTQYF.

The chain carries TRBV5-1 and TRBJ2-7; TRBD1 is a possible D gene (5 bases). This CDR3 is built from 16 residues. V was shortened by 0 bases and J by 2 bases, with 15 bases between the two germline ends. CDR1 SGHRS and CDR2 YFSETQ come from the germline V gene. The CDR3 here is CASSLVWGSGAYEQYF. As DNA, the CDR3 is TGCGCCAGCAGCTTGGTATGGGGCAGTGGAGCCTACGAGCAGTACTTC.

This clone was seen only once. The genes are TRBV6-1 and TRBJ1-4; D is unclear. V was shortened by 2 bases and J by 9 bases, with 16 bases between the two germline ends. This CDR3 region has 15 residues. Per germline, CDR1 MNHNS and CDR2 SASEGT. CDR3 residues: CASSESVGPEKKLFF. In DNA form, the CDR3 reads TGTGCCAGCAGTGAATCGGTTGGGCCAGAGAAAAAACTGTTTTTT.